This note documents a single T cell receptor (beta chain) sequence. TCR beta CDR3 regions were amplified from RNA. TCR CDR3 underwent first-round RT-PCR with the HTBI primer set. TCRdb reprocessed the multiplex PCR reads with MiXCR, giving one entry per CDR3 protein. Here the sample spans under 300,000 distinct CDR3 sequences, less than 30% being singletons. The record originates from a study of T cells in Graves' hyperthyroidism and ophthalmopathy. This CDR3 contains 15 residues. Germline CDR1 DFQATT, CDR2 SNEGSKA (reference sequence). V trimming: 0 bases; J trimming: 2 bases; junction bases outside the gene matches: 4.

This sequence was found in a man between 40 and 49 years old with Graves' hyperthyroidism that later progressed to Graves' ophthalmopathy. V usage is TRBV20-1 and J usage is TRBJ2-7; the match to TRBD2 covers 10 bases. The material sequenced was blood. CDR3 residues: CSARDSLAGAYEQYF. The CDR3 DNA follows: TGCAGTGCTAGAGATAGCCTAGCGGGGGCCTACGAGCAGTACTTC.